This T cell receptor (beta chain) was sequenced during a study of CD4 T cells in relation to SARS-CoV-2 and coronaviruses. The CDR3 is 16 residues long. Some clones are missing from TCRdb's copy, which holds only in-frame ones; the method was immunoSEQ multiplex PCR. This sample has nearly 30,000 clones, with 76% found just once. The unexposed donors gave CD4+ T cells in about 2011-2018, prior to COVID-19. CD4+ T cells were isolated from the cells after less than 13 days of culture. Testing used SARS-CoV-2 S/N and four cold-coronavirus spikes on unexposed-donor CD4+ T cells, cells permitting. Cultures received half-medium IL-2 refreshes on days 3 and 7. About this clone: Its antigen is undetermined.

The rearrangement links TRBV21-1 to TRBJ2-3. TRBV21-1 is a pseudogene locus. The clonotype originates from a human donor in good health. Specimen: CD4+ T cells from PBMCs, cultured in vitro. The CDR3 reads CASSKALRKSTDTQYF. The DNA for the CDR3 is TGTGCCAGCAGCAAAGCGCTCCGGAAAAGCACAGATACGCAGTATTTT.